This TCR beta chain was identified during a study of cytomegalovirus exposure and HLA in healthy donors. This clone was detected a few times. The antigen is unknown. The germline gives CDR1 SGHRS, CDR2 YFSETQ. This CDR3 has 14 amino acids. Trimming removed 4 bases at V and 7 bases at J, with 15 bases between. Study-level findings and limits: Cytomegalovirus status was reportedly diagnosed by the classifier with high specificity and sensitivity. Several of the most significant clusters appeared, in a later analysis, to be linked to common viral pathogens. In a later analysis, around 18,000 TCR beta sequences were associated with HLA alleles at 0.05 false discovery rate.

The PCR used 60 Vbeta and 13 Jbeta primers. Data came from immunoSEQ multiplex PCR; TCRdb stores just in-frame clones and leaves some out. The sample consists of roughly 100,000 clones, around 66% of them appearing once. This sequence joins TRBV5-1 and TRBJ1-5; no definite D call. This clonotype was sampled from a woman aged 50 to 60 in good health and CMV-seronegative. Material: PBMCs. CDR3 DNA sequence: TGCGCCAGCAGCGAAGGAAGGGCGGGGCAGCCCCAGCATTTT. It is translated as CASSEGRAGQPQHF. The full variable domain, completed using reference TRBV5-1 and TRBJ1-5, is KAGVTQTPRYLIKTRGQQVTLSCSPISGHRSVSWYQQTPGQGLQFLFEYFSETQRNKGNFPGRFSGRQFSNSRSEMNVSTLELGDSALYLCASSEGRAGQPQHFGDGTRLSIL.